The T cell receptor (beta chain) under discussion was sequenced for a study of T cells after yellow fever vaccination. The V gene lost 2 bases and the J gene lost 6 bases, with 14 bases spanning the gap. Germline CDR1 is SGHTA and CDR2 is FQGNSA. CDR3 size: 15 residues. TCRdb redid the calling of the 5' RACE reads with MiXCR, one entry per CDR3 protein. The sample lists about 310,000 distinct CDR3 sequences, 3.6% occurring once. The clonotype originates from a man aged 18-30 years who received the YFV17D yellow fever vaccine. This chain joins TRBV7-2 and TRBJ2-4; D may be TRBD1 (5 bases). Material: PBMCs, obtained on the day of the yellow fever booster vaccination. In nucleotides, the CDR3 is TGTGCCAGCAGCTTATTATTCAGTCAGGGAAACATTCAGTACTTC. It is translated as CASSLLFSQGNIQYF.